The T cell receptor beta chain under discussion was sequenced for a study of blood T cell repertoires in COVID-19. Some clones are missing from TCRdb's copy, which holds only in-frame ones; the method was immunoSEQ multiplex PCR. There are 100,000 to 140,000 clones in the sample; roughly 90% occur only once, and 4.5% to 6% lies in the top ten. Germline V CDR1 and CDR2: KGHSH, LQKENI. The CDR3 length is 14 residues. J lost 5 bases, V lost 3 bases, and 5 bases had no gene match. Sample: peripheral blood. The origin of this receptor is a middle-aged man with active or convalescent COVID-19. The gene calls are TRBV18 and TRBJ1-1; 8 bases are a match to TRBD1. CDR3 in amino acids: CASSPRQGWTEAFF. The CDR3 bases are TGTGCCAGCTCACCTCGACAGGGGTGGACTGAAGCTTTCTTT.